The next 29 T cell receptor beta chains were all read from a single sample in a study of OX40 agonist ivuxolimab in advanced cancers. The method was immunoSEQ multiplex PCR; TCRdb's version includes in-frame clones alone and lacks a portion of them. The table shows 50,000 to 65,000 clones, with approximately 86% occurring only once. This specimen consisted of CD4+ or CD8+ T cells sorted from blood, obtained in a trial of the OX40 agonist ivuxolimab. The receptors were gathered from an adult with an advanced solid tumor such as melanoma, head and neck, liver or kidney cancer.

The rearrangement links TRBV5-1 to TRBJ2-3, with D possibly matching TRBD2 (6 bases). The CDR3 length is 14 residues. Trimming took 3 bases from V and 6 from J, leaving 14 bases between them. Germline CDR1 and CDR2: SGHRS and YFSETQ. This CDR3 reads CASSSGGASDTQYF. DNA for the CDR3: TGCGCCAGCAGCTCTGGAGGGGCGTCGGATACGCAGTATTTT.

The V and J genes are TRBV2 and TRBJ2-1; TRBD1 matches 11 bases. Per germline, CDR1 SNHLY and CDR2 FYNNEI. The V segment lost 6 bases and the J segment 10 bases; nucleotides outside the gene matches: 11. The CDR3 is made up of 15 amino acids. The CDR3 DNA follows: TGTGCCAGCAGGGGTGGGACAGGGGGATTAGGGGAGCAGTTCTTC. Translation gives CASRGGTGGLGEQFF.

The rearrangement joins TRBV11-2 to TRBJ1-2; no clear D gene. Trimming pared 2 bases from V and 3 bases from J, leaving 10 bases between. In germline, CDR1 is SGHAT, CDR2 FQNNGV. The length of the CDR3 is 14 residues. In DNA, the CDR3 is TGTGCCAGCAGCTTAACAACCGGGGACTATGGCTACACCTTC. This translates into CASSLTTGDYGYTF.

The CDR3 DNA reads TGTGCCAGCAGTTACGGGCTGACAGGGGGCTACACCTTC. Amino acids: CASSYGLTGGYTF. This chain links TRBV6-6 with TRBJ1-2, with 7 nucleotides matching TRBD1. The CDR3 sequence is 13 residues long. From germline, CDR1 is MNHNY and CDR2 SVGAGI (reference sequence). The J segment lost 8 bases and the V segment lost 2 bases, leaving 5 bases of the junction unmatched.

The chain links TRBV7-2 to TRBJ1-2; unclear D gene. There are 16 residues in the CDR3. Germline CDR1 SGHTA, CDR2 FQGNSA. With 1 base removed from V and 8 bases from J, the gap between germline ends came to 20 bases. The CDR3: CASSLGAGPPTRGYTF. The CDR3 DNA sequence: TGTGCCAGCAGCTTAGGGGCAGGACCACCTACGAGGGGCTACACCTTC.

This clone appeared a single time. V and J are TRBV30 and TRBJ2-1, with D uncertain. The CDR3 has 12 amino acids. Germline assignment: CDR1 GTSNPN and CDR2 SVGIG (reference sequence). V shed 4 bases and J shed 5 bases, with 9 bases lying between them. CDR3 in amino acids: CAWTRTHNEQFF. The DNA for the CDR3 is TGTGCCTGGACCCGGACCCACAATGAGCAGTTCTTC.

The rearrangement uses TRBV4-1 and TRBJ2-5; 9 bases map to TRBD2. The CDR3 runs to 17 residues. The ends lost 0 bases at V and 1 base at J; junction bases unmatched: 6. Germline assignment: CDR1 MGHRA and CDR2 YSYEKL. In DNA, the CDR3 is TGCGCCAGCAGCCAAGATAGGGCTAGCGGGATCCAAGAGACCCAGTACTTC. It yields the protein CASSQDRASGIQETQYF.

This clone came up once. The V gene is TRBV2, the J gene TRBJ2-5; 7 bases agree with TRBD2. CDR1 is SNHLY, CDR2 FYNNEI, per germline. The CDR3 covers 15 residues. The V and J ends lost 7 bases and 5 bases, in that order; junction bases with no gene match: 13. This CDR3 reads CASTSFPGGGETQYF. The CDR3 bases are TGTGCCAGCACTTCATTCCCGGGGGGAGGGGAGACCCAGTACTTC.

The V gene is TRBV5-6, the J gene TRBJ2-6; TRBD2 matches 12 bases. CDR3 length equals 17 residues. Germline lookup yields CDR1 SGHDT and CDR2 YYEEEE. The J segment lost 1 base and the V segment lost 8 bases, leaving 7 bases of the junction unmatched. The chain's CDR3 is CASQGLAGTSGANVLTF. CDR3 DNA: TGTGCCAGTCAGGGACTAGCGGGTACTTCTGGGGCCAACGTCCTGACTTTC.

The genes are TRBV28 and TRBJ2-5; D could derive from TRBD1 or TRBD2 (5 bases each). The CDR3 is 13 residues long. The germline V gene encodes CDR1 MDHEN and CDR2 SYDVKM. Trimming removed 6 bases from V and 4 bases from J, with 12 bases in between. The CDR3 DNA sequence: TGTGCCAGCAGGAGAGAGGGGAGAGAGACCCAGTACTTC. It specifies CASRREGRETQYF.

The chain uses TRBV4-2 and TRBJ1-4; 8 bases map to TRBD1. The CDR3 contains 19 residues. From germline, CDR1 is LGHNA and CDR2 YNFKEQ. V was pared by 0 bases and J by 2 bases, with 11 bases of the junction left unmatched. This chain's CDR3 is CASSQEGGQGLLTNEKLFF. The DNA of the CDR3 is TGTGCCAGCAGCCAAGAGGGAGGACAGGGCTTGTTGACTAATGAAAAACTGTTTTTT.

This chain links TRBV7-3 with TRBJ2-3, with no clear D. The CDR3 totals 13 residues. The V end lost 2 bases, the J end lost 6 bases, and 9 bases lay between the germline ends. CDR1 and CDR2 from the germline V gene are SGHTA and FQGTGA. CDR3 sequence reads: CASSLAGADTQYF. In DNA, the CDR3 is TGTGCCAGCAGCTTAGCAGGTGCGGATACGCAGTATTTT.

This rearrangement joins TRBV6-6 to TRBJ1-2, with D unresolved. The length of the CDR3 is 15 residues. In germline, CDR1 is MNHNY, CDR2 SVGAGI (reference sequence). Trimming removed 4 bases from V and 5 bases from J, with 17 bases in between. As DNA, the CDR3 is TGTGCCAGCAGTTCCGACTCCCGCGGATCTTATGGCTACACCTTC. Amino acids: CASSSDSRGSYGYTF.

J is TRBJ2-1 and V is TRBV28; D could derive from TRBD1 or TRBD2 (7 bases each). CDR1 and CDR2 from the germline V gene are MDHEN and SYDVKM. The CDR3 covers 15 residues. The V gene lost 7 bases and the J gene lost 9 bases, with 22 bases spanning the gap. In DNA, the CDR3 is TGTGCCAGCACCTTCTCAGGGGGGGCCTACGGTGAGCAGTTCTTC. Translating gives CASTFSGGAYGEQFF.

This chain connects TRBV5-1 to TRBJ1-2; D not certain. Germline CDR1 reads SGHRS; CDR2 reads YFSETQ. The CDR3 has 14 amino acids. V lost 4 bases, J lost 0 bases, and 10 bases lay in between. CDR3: CASSPLRPNYGYTF. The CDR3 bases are TGCGCCAGCAGCCCCCTAAGGCCTAACTATGGCTACACCTTC.

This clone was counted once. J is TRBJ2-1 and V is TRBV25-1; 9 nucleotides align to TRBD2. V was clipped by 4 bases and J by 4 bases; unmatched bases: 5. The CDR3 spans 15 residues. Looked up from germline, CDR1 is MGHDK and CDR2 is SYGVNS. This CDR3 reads CASSALAGGYNEQFF. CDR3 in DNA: TGTGCCAGCAGTGCACTAGCGGGTGGGTACAATGAGCAGTTCTTC.

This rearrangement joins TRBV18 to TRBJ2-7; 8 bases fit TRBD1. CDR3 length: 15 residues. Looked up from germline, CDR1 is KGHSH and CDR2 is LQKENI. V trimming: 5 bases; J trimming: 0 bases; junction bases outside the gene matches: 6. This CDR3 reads CASSRTGQASYEQYF. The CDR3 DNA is TGTGCCAGCTCAAGGACGGGACAGGCCTCCTACGAGCAGTACTTC.

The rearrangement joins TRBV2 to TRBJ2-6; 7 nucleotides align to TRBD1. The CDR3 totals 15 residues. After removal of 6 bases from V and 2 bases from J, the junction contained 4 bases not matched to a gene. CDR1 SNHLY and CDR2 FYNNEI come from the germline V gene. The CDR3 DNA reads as TGTGCCAGCAGGGTTCAGGGGGCTGGGGCCAACGTCCTGACTTTC. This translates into CASRVQGAGANVLTF.

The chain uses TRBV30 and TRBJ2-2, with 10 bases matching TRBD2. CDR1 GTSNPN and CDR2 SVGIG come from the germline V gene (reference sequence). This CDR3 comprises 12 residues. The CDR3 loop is CGSGRGAGELFF. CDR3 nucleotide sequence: TGTGGGAGCGGGAGGGGAGCCGGGGAGCTGTTTTTT.

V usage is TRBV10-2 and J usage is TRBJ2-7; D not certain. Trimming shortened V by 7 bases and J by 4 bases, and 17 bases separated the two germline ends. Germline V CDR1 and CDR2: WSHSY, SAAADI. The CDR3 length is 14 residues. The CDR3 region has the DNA TGCGCCAGCAAGGGTGATACATCTCAATACGAGCAGTACTTC. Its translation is CASKGDTSQYEQYF.

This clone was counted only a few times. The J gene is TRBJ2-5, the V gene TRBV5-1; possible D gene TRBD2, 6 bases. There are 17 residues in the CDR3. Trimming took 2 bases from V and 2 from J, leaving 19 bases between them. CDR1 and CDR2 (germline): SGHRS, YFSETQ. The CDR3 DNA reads TGCGCCAGCAGCTTTGATACCGATAGCGGTTCTCAAGAGACCCAGTACTTC. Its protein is CASSFDTDSGSQETQYF.

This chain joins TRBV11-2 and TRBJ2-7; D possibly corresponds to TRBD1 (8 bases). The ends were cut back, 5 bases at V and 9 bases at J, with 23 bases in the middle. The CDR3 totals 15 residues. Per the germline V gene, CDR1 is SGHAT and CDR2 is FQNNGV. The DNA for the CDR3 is TGTGCCAGCAGCCCAACCGGCGGACAGGGAGGGGGGCAGTACTTC. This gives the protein CASSPTGGQGGGQYF.

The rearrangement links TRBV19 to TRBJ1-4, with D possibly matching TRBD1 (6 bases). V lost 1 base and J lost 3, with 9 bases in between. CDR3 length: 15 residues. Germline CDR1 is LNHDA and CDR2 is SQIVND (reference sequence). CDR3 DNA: TGTGCCAGTAGTATAGGCCGGGGGCCTAATGAAAAACTGTTTTTT. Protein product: CASSIGRGPNEKLFF.

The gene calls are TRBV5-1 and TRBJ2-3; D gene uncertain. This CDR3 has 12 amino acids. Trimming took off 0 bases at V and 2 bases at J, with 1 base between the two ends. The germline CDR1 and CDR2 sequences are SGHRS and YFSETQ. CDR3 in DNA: TGCGCCAGCAGCTTGGACACAGATACGCAGTATTTT. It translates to CASSLDTDTQYF.

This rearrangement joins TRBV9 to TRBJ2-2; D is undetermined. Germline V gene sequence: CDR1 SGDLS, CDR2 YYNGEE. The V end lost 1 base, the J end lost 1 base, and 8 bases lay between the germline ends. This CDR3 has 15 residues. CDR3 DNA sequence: TGTGCCAGCAGCGTAAGCGCGTTGAACACCGGGGAGCTGTTTTTT. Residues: CASSVSALNTGELFF.

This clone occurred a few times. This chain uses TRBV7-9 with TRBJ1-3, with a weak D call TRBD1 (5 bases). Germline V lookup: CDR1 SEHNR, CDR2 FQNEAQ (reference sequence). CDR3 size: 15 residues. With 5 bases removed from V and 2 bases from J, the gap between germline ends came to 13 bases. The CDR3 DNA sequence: TGTGCCAGCAGCCCCCGGGGGGGGGCTGGAAACACCATATATTTT. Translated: CASSPRGGAGNTIYF. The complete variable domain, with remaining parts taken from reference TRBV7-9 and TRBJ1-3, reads DTGVSQNPRHKITKRGQNVTFRCDPISEHNRLYWYRQTLGQGPEFLTYFQNEAQLEKSRLLSDRFSAERPKGSFSTLEIQRTEQGDSAMYLCASSPRGGAGNTIYFGEGSWLTVV.

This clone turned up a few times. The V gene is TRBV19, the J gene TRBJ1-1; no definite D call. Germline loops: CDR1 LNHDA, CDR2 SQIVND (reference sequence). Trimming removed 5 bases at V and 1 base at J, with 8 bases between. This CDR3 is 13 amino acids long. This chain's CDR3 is CASSSGRNTEAFF. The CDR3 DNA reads TGTGCCAGTAGTTCCGGACGGAACACTGAAGCTTTCTTT.

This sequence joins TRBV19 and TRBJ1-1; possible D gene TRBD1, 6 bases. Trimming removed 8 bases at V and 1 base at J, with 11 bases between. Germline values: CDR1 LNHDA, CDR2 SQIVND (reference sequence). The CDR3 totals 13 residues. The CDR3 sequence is CASATGENTEAFF. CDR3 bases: TGTGCCAGTGCGACAGGAGAGAACACTGAAGCTTTCTTT.

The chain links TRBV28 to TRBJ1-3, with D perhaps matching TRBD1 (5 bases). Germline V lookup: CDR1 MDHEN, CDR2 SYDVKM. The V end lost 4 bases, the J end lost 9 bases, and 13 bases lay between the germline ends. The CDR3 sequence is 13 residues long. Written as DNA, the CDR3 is TGTGCCAGCAGTTCCGTCGGGACGCGCACCATATATTTT. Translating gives CASSSVGTRTIYF.